The next 22 T cell receptor beta chains were all read from a single sample in a study of T cells in tumors after PD-1 blockade. Repertoires were generated with immunoSEQ multiplex PCR, while TCRdb's copy carries only in-frame clones and drops some. The sample lists about 33,000 clones; roughly 78% were seen once. The source was PBMCs, collected before anti-PD-1 treatment. The source of these receptors is a human donor with basal cell carcinoma.

This clone was detected only a few times. The chain links TRBV4-2 to TRBJ1-5; no reliable D call. The CDR3 is made up of 12 amino acids. V shed 0 bases and J shed 4 bases, with 1 base lying between them. Germline V CDR1 and CDR2: LGHNA, YNFKEQ. CDR3 in DNA: TGTGCCAGCAGCCAAGATAATCAGCCCCAGCATTTT. This gives the protein CASSQDNQPQHF.

V is TRBV2 and J is TRBJ2-7; possible D gene TRBD1, 6 bases. V shed 4 bases and J shed 2 bases, with 12 bases lying between them. Germline CDR1 reads SNHLY; CDR2 reads FYNNEI. CDR3 size: 14 residues. CDR3: CASSGGRGAYEQYF. The CDR3 DNA sequence: TGTGCCAGCAGTGGGGGCAGGGGAGCCTACGAGCAGTACTTC.

This chain uses TRBV7-9 with TRBJ2-7; D gene ambiguous. The germline V gene has CDR1 SEHNR and CDR2 FQNEAQ (reference sequence). The germline V and J ends were trimmed by 6 bases and 3 bases, with 12 bases remaining between them. CDR3 size: 13 residues. CDR3 nucleotides: TGTGCCAGCAGTTTCCTGTCGGGCTACGAGCAGTACTTC. It is translated as CASSFLSGYEQYF.

The chain uses TRBV5-1 and TRBJ2-7; 7 bases agree with TRBD1. The germline CDR1 and CDR2 sequences are SGHRS and YFSETQ. Germline trimming cut 0 bases from V and 0 bases from J; bases unmatched to any gene: 3. The length of the CDR3 is 15 residues. This CDR3 reads CASSLEGQLSYEQYF. The CDR3 DNA sequence: TGCGCCAGCAGCTTGGAGGGACAGCTCTCCTACGAGCAGTACTTC.

J is TRBJ1-5 and V is TRBV6-2 or TRBV6-3, with 7 bases aligning to TRBD1. V was pared by 6 bases and J by 4 bases, with 6 bases of the junction left unmatched. The germline CDR1 and CDR2 sequences are MNHEY and SVGEGT. This CDR3 region has 14 residues. CDR3 in amino acids: CASRYPGQNQPQHF. For the CDR3, the DNA is TGTGCCAGCAGATACCCGGGACAGAATCAGCCCCAGCATTTT.

This clone was picked up one time. This chain joins TRBV7-2 and TRBJ2-6, with 9 bases lining up with TRBD2. The CDR3 totals 19 residues. Germline V gives CDR1 SGHTA, CDR2 FQGNSA. V lost 2 bases, J lost 0 bases, and 8 bases stayed unmatched. The CDR3 spells CASSLRRLAESSGANVLTF. As DNA, the CDR3 is TGTGCCAGCAGCTTAAGGAGACTAGCGGAGAGCTCTGGGGCCAACGTCCTGACTTTC.

The V gene is TRBV7-3, the J gene TRBJ2-2; D unclear. V lost 1 base to trimming and J lost 4 bases, with 10 bases between them. Germline assignment: CDR1 SGHTA and CDR2 FQGTGA. The CDR3 spans 15 residues. CDR3 sequence reads: CASSLIVSSTGELFF. The DNA of the CDR3 is TGTGCCAGCAGCTTAATCGTCAGTTCCACCGGGGAGCTGTTTTTT.

V is TRBV28 and J is TRBJ2-7; D may be TRBD2 (6 bases). CDR1 MDHEN and CDR2 SYDVKM come from the germline V gene. The CDR3 length is 12 residues. Trimming removed 11 bases at V and 7 bases at J, with 18 bases between. The CDR3 DNA reads as TGTGCCGCCAGGACTACAGCCCGGGAGCAGTACTTC. This sequence encodes CAARTTAREQYF.

The CDR3 sequence: CASSTMGGTEAFF. CDR3 coding DNA: TGTGCCAGCAGTACAATGGGGGGGACTGAAGCTTTCTTT. The rearrangement uses TRBV6-5 and TRBJ1-1, with D perhaps TRBD1 (5 bases). The CDR3 runs 13 residues. Trimming took 5 bases from V and 5 from J, leaving 12 bases between them. Germline CDR1 and CDR2: MNHEY and SVGAGI.

The chain links TRBV7-2 to TRBJ2-1; 9 nucleotides align to TRBD2. Germline CDR1 is SGHTA and CDR2 is FQGNSA. After removal of 1 base from V and 5 bases from J, the junction contained 6 bases not matched to a gene. CDR3 length: 16 residues. Here the CDR3 DNA reads TGTGCCAGCAGCTTAGAAGCGGGGGGCCGCCACAATGAGCAGTTCTTC. Translation gives CASSLEAGGRHNEQFF.

The chain employs TRBV18 and TRBJ2-3, with 7 positions matching TRBD1. V lost 0 bases to trimming and J lost 0 bases; unmatched junction nucleotides: 6. This CDR3 is built from 17 residues. The V gene's germline CDR1 is KGHSH and CDR2 LQKENI. CDR3 coding DNA: TGTGCCAGCTCACCACCGGCCAGGGGGTCGAGCACAGATACGCAGTATTTT. It encodes CASSPPARGSSTDTQYF.

This CDR3 reads CASSAPGLAGGSGELFF. CDR3 bases: TGTGCCAGCAGCGCCCCGGGACTAGCGGGAGGGTCCGGGGAGCTGTTTTTT. The gene calls are TRBV9 and TRBJ2-2; 16 bases fit TRBD2. CDR1 and CDR2 from the germline V gene are SGDLS and YYNGEE. The CDR3 length is 17 residues. V was pared by 3 bases and J by 6 bases, with 5 bases of the junction left unmatched.

The chain combines TRBV11-3 with TRBJ2-5; 16 bases are shared with TRBD2. The germline V gene encodes CDR1 SGHNT and CDR2 YENEEA. The CDR3 consists of 16 residues. Trimming removed 5 bases from V and 2 bases from J; junction bases left unmatched: 2. The CDR3 nucleotides read TGTGCCAGCAGCCTGGGACTAGCGGGGGGGCAAGAGACCCAGTACTTC. It codes for CASSLGLAGGQETQYF.

This chain links TRBV7-9 with TRBJ2-2; D uncertain. From germline, CDR1 is SEHNR and CDR2 FQNEAQ (reference sequence). This CDR3 has 14 residues. Trimming shortened V by 3 bases and J by 5 bases, and 10 bases separated the two germline ends. DNA of the CDR3: TGTGCCAGCAGCTTCAGACCGACGACCGGGGAGCTGTTTTTT. As protein: CASSFRPTTGELFF. Variable domain in full (rest from reference TRBV7-9 and TRBJ2-2): DTGVSQNPRHKITKRGQNVTFRCDPISEHNRLYWYRQTLGQGPEFLTYFQNEAQLEKSRLLSDRFSAERPKGSFSTLEIQRTEQGDSAMYLCASSFRPTTGELFFGEGSRLTVL.

This clone has a single count. This chain joins TRBV4-1 and TRBJ2-1; 12 nucleotides match TRBD2. CDR3 length equals 15 residues. Germline CDR1 and CDR2: MGHRA and YSYEKL. V lost 4 bases to trimming and J lost 9 bases; unmatched junction nucleotides: 7. The CDR3, as DNA: TGCGCCAGCAGCCCGCTACTAGCGGGAGGCGGTGAGCAGTTCTTC. Translated, it gives CASSPLLAGGGEQFF.

The rearrangement joins TRBV29-1 to TRBJ1-1; D gene unclear. Trimming took 6 bases from V and 11 from J, leaving 19 bases between them. The CDR3 runs to 12 residues. In germline, CDR1 is SQVTM, CDR2 ANQGSEA. The DNA of the CDR3 is TGCAGCGTGGACCTAGACACCTCAGAGGCTTTCTTT. This encodes CSVDLDTSEAFF. Supplemented by reference TRBV29-1 and TRBJ1-1, the full variable domain reads SAVISQKPSRDICQRGTSLTIQCQVDSQVTMMFWYRQQPGQSLTLIATANQGSEATYESGFVIDKFPISRPNLTFSTLTVSNMSPEDSSIYLCSVDLDTSEAFFGQGTRLTVV.

This sequence joins TRBV9 and TRBJ2-1; D may match TRBD1 or TRBD2 (5 bases each). Germline V CDR1 and CDR2: SGDLS, YYNGEE. The CDR3 totals 15 residues. V was clipped by 0 bases and J by 0 bases, with 7 bases between them. The DNA of the CDR3 is TGTGCCAGCAGCGTAGTGGGGGACTCCTACAATGAGCAGTTCTTC. This encodes CASSVVGDSYNEQFF.

CDR3 residues: CASQGGNQPQHF. In nucleotides, the CDR3 is TGTGCCAGCCAGGGAGGCAATCAGCCCCAGCATTTT. The chain has TRBV19 and TRBJ1-5; D might be TRBD1 (5 bases). In germline, CDR1 is LNHDA, CDR2 SQIVND (reference sequence). Trimming took off 9 bases at V and 2 bases at J, with 8 bases between the two ends. The CDR3 is made up of 12 amino acids. The full variable domain, its missing parts supplied by reference TRBV19 and TRBJ1-5, is DGGITQSPKYLFRKEGQNVTLSCEQNLNHDAMYWYRQDPGQGLRLIYYSQIVNDFQKGDIAEGYSVSREKKESFPLTVTSAQKNPTAFYLCASQGGNQPQHFGDGTRLSIL.

CDR3 sequence (DNA): TGTGCCAGTAGTATACAGGGGGAATACGAGCAGTACTTC. Translation gives CASSIQGEYEQYF. The chain has TRBV19 and TRBJ2-7; 7 positions match TRBD1. The germline V gene has CDR1 LNHDA and CDR2 SQIVND (reference sequence). The CDR3 is 13 residues long. V lost 2 bases to trimming and J lost 4 bases; unmatched junction nucleotides: 2.

V is TRBV6-2 or TRBV6-3 and J is TRBJ1-1; a weak D match, TRBD1 (5 bases). This CDR3 is 15 amino acids long. Trimming cost V 2 bases and J 5 bases, with 15 bases left between them. Germline CDR1 reads MNHEY; CDR2 reads SVGEGT. CDR3 amino acids: CASSYRDYFRTEAFF. The DNA of the CDR3 is TGTGCCAGCAGTTACAGGGACTACTTTAGGACTGAAGCTTTCTTT.

This chain joins TRBV23-1 and TRBJ2-2, with TRBD2 matching 12 bases. TRBV23-1 is flagged as an ORF with uncertain function. The CDR3 totals 20 residues. After removal of 2 bases from V and 1 base from J, the junction contained 11 bases not matched to a gene. The CDR3 nucleotides read TGCGCCAGCAGTCAAACCGGAAAAGGACTAGCGGGAAAGAACACCGGGGAGCTGTTTTTT. As protein: CASSQTGKGLAGKNTGELFF.

This chain uses TRBV24-1 with TRBJ2-1; 10 bases map to TRBD2. CDR1 KGHDR and CDR2 SFDVKD come from the germline V gene. The CDR3 length is 16 residues. V shed 3 bases and J 4 bases; nucleotides not matched to a gene: 5. This chain's CDR3 is CATSDKLAGLYNEQFF. CDR3 sequence (DNA): TGTGCCACCAGTGATAAACTAGCGGGGCTTTACAATGAGCAGTTCTTC.